The 5 T cell receptor beta chains below come from one sample, sequenced in a study of PD-L1 blockade in urothelial cancer. Sample time point: pretreatment peripheral blood. Sequenced by immunoSEQ multiplex PCR; TCRdb stores in-frame clones only, minus some. This table holds around 79,000 clones, 85% found once. The source was PBMCs, collected around atezolizumab (anti-PD-L1) treatment. Every receptor here comes from a man aged 40-50 years with urothelial cancer.

V and J are TRBV19 and TRBJ1-2, with D possibly matching TRBD1 (6 bases). The CDR3 runs to 12 residues. In germline, CDR1 is LNHDA, CDR2 SQIVND (reference sequence). V lost 6 bases and J lost 8, with 13 bases in between. CDR3 in DNA: TGTGCCAGTAGAGAGACAGGCGCCGGCTACACCTTC. It is translated as CASRETGAGYTF.

The V gene is TRBV7-2, the J gene TRBJ1-1; 7 bases line up with TRBD1. The CDR3 runs 13 residues. The trim removed 5 bases at V and 3 bases at J, leaving 3 bases unmatched. Germline lookup yields CDR1 SGHTA and CDR2 FQGNSA. The CDR3 sequence: CASSLTGDTEAFF. The CDR3 coding sequence is TGTGCCAGCAGCCTTACAGGGGACACTGAAGCTTTCTTT.

This rearrangement joins TRBV5-5 to TRBJ2-7; perhaps TRBD2 as D (5 bases). V lost 2 bases to trimming and J lost 6 bases, with 9 bases between them. This CDR3 comprises 12 residues. The germline V gene has CDR1 SGHKS and CDR2 YYEKEE (reference sequence). CDR3 sequence (DNA): TGTGCCAGCAGCTTCGAAGCGGTCGAGCAGTACTTC. Translated: CASSFEAVEQYF.

The J gene is TRBJ2-1, the V gene TRBV6-5; 7 bases agree with TRBD2. CDR1 and CDR2 (germline): MNHEY, SVGAGI. The CDR3 runs to 13 residues. After removal of 6 bases from V and 15 bases from J, the junction contained 14 bases not matched to a gene. DNA of the CDR3: TGTGCCAGCAGCCGACCCCAAGGGGAGGGAAGGTTCTTC. Its protein product is CASSRPQGEGRFF.

This rearrangement joins TRBV7-2 to TRBJ2-1; 7 bases line up with TRBD2. Germline CDR1 is SGHTA and CDR2 is FQGNSA. The V gene end was trimmed by 1 base and the J gene end by 7 bases; junction bases not matched to a gene: 7. CDR3 length: 15 amino acids. Here the CDR3 reads CASSLVGGLWNEQFF. CDR3 DNA sequence: TGTGCCAGCAGCTTAGTGGGGGGGTTGTGGAATGAGCAGTTCTTC.